These T cell receptor beta chains were read from a single sample in a study of shared clonotypes between healthy human individuals. The table came from immunoSEQ multiplex PCR; TCRdb's copy has only in-frame clones and leaves some out. Counted here are around 2.5 million clones, 93% occurring once; the ten biggest clones make up about 0.38%. Material for sequencing was naive CD4+ T cells from PBMCs. These receptors were collected from a man between 18 and 35 years old in good health. Some clones in this sample may be carry-over from other donors' samples. The CDR3 runs from the conserved cysteine through the conserved F or W. A D gene is named only where the DNA matches it firmly. Clone size appears in some rows only: once, few, many, or a class for an expanded clone.

D,J,V,size,DNA,CDR3
TRBD1,TRBJ1-3,TRBV6-5,few,TGTGCCAGCAGTGCACAGGGGGCAGTTGGAAACACCATATATTTT,CASSAQGAVGNTIYF
.,TRBJ1-6,TRBV10-2,.,TGCGCCAGCAGTGAGTCGAGGAATTCACCCCTCCACTTT,CASSESRNSPLHF
TRBD2,TRBJ2-5,TRBV30,.,TGTGCCTGGAGTGTGTGGCCTAGCGGGAGACGTCCAGAAGAGACCCAGTACTTC,CAWSVWPSGRRPEETQYF
TRBD2,TRBJ2-2,TRBV7-3,.,TGTGCCAGCAGCCTTACTCGTCGGGGGGAGAACACCGGGGAGCTGTTTTTT,CASSLTRRGENTGELFF
.,TRBJ1-6,TRBV6-5,.,TGTGCCAGCAGTTACGGCGGCGGGGCTGATTCACCCCTCCACTTT,CASSYGGGADSPLHF
.,TRBJ2-2,TRBV7-9,.,TGTGCCAGCAGCTTTGAGGGTTTAATAGCCACCGGGGAGCTGTTTTTT,CASSFEGLIATGELFF
.,TRBJ2-7,TRBV6-1,.,TGTGCCAGCAGTGAAATGAGGGGGGGAGCCTACGAGCAGTACTTC,CASSEMRGGAYEQYF
.,TRBJ2-7,TRBV28,.,TGTGCCAGCAGTTCGTCCTTCTACGAGCAGTACTTC,CASSSSFYEQYF
.,TRBJ1-2,TRBV10-3,.,TGTGCCATCAGTGAGGGGGCTAACTATGGCTACACCTTC,CAISEGANYGYTF
.,TRBJ1-1,TRBV15,.,TGTGCCACCAGCAGAGGACAGTTCATGAACACTGAAGCTTTCTTT,CATSRGQFMNTEAFF
.,TRBJ2-7,TRBV18,.,TGTGCCAGCTCACCACGCGGGGACGAGCAGTACTTC,CASSPRGDEQYF
TRBD2,TRBJ2-1,TRBV5-1,.,TGCGCCAGCAGCTGGATGACTAGCGGGGAGTACAATGAGCAGTTCTTC,CASSWMTSGEYNEQFF
TRBD2,TRBJ2-1,TRBV7-7,.,TGTGCCAGCAGCTACGGACTAGCGGGGGTTTTGTTCTTC,CASSYGLAGVLFF
.,TRBJ2-1,TRBV5-1,.,TGCGCCAGCAGCTTGGCCGGGTCCCTGGATGAGCAGTTCTTC,CASSLAGSLDEQFF
TRBD2,TRBJ2-2,TRBV5-4,once,TGTGCCAGCAGCAGGGGACTAGCGGGGGCTACCGGGGAGCTGTTTTTT,CASSRGLAGATGELFF
TRBD2,TRBJ2-3,TRBV5-4,.,TGTGCTTCTCCGGGAGGCCGATCCGGAGATACGCAGTATTTT,CASPGGRSGDTQYF
.,TRBJ2-7,TRBV27,.,TGTGCCAGACAGGGAGCGAGCTACGAGCAGTACTTC,CARQGASYEQYF
.,TRBJ1-2,TRBV6-1,.,TGTGCCAGCAGTGTCTCCTGGGACTATGGCTACACCTTC,CASSVSWDYGYTF
TRBD1,TRBJ1-4,TRBV6-1,.,TGTGCCAGCAGATCGACCGGGACAGGTTTTTTT,CASRSTGTGFF
TRBD1,TRBJ2-3,TRBV19,.,TGTGCCAGTAGTATGGGGCAGGGGGCAGATACGCAGTATTTT,CASSMGQGADTQYF
.,TRBJ1-1,TRBV6-5,.,TGTGCCAGCAGTTACGGGGGAGGGACTGAAGCTTTCTTT,CASSYGGGTEAFF
TRBD2,TRBJ2-7,TRBV28,.,TGTGCCAGCAGTTTAAGGACTAGCGGGAGGGGCCCCCGGTACGAGCAGTACTTC,CASSLRTSGRGPRYEQYF
.,TRBJ2-2,TRBV4-1,.,TGCGCCAGCGGTCCCGGACTCACCGGGGAGCTGTTTTTT,CASGPGLTGELFF
TRBD2,TRBJ2-2,TRBV5-1,.,TGCGCCAGCAGCCCGCCCCTAGCGGGGGCGAAGAACACCGGGGAGCTGTTTTTT,CASSPPLAGAKNTGELFF
.,TRBJ2-1,TRBV4-3,.,TGCGCCAGCAGCCAAAAGAGTGGGAGTACCTACAATGAGCAGTTCTTC,CASSQKSGSTYNEQFF
.,TRBJ2-7,TRBV6-5,.,TGTGCCAGCAGCATACGGGCTAGATTCAGCTACGAGCAGTACTTC,CASSIRARFSYEQYF
.,TRBJ1-1,TRBV5-1,.,TGCGCCAGCAGCCCGCTACAGGGGAACACTGAAGCTTTCTTT,CASSPLQGNTEAFF
.,TRBJ2-7,TRBV7-2,.,TGTGCCAGCAGCTTAGACGGGGGAATGGAGCAGTACTTC,CASSLDGGMEQYF
.,TRBJ1-3,TRBV25-1,.,TGTGCCAGCAGCCCCCGGTCCGGAATGACCGCTGGAAACACCATATATTTT,CASSPRSGMTAGNTIYF
TRBD2,TRBJ2-3,TRBV19,.,TGTGCCAGTAGTTCGGGAGGACTGGCAGATACGCAGTATTTT,CASSSGGLADTQYF
.,TRBJ2-5,TRBV29-1,.,TGCAGCGTAGGGGTGGAGACCCAGTACTTC,CSVGVETQYF
.,TRBJ2-7,TRBV19,.,TGTGCCAGTAGTTCGTCGGAGCGCCTCTACGAGCAGTACTTC,CASSSSERLYEQYF
TRBD2,TRBJ2-5,TRBV7-2,.,TGTGCCAGCAGCACCCCGAGCGCGGGGGGGGTGGAGACCCAGTACTTC,CASSTPSAGGVETQYF
.,TRBJ2-7,TRBV5-1,.,TGCGCCAGCAGCTTGTTCCCCCGGGGCAGAGAGTACGAGCAGTACTTC,CASSLFPRGREYEQYF
TRBD1,TRBJ1-1,TRBV9,.,TGTGCCAGCAGCCCCAGTTTCAAGGTTTCGCGACAGGGGAACACTGAAGCTTTCTTT,CASSPSFKVSRQGNTEAFF
TRBD1,TRBJ1-2,TRBV7-3,.,TGTGCCAGCAGCCCCGGACAGGGGGCCTATGGCTACACCTTC,CASSPGQGAYGYTF
TRBD1,TRBJ1-1,TRBV7-8,.,TGTGCCAGCAGGCGAGACAGGGAGAACACTGAAGCTTTCTTT,CASRRDRENTEAFF
.,TRBJ2-1,TRBV23-1,once,TGCGCCAGCAGTCTCAATGAGCAGTTCTTC,CASSLNEQFF
TRBD1,TRBJ2-7,TRBV6-5,.,TGTGCCAGCAGGAAGGACAGGGGGTCCTCCTACGAGCAGTACTTC,CASRKDRGSSYEQYF
.,TRBJ1-5,TRBV2,once,TGTGCCAGCTCTATTTATCAGCCCCAGCATTTT,CASSIYQPQHF
.,TRBJ2-7,TRBV2,.,TGTGCCAGCAGTGAACCCATCTACGAGCAGTACTTC,CASSEPIYEQYF